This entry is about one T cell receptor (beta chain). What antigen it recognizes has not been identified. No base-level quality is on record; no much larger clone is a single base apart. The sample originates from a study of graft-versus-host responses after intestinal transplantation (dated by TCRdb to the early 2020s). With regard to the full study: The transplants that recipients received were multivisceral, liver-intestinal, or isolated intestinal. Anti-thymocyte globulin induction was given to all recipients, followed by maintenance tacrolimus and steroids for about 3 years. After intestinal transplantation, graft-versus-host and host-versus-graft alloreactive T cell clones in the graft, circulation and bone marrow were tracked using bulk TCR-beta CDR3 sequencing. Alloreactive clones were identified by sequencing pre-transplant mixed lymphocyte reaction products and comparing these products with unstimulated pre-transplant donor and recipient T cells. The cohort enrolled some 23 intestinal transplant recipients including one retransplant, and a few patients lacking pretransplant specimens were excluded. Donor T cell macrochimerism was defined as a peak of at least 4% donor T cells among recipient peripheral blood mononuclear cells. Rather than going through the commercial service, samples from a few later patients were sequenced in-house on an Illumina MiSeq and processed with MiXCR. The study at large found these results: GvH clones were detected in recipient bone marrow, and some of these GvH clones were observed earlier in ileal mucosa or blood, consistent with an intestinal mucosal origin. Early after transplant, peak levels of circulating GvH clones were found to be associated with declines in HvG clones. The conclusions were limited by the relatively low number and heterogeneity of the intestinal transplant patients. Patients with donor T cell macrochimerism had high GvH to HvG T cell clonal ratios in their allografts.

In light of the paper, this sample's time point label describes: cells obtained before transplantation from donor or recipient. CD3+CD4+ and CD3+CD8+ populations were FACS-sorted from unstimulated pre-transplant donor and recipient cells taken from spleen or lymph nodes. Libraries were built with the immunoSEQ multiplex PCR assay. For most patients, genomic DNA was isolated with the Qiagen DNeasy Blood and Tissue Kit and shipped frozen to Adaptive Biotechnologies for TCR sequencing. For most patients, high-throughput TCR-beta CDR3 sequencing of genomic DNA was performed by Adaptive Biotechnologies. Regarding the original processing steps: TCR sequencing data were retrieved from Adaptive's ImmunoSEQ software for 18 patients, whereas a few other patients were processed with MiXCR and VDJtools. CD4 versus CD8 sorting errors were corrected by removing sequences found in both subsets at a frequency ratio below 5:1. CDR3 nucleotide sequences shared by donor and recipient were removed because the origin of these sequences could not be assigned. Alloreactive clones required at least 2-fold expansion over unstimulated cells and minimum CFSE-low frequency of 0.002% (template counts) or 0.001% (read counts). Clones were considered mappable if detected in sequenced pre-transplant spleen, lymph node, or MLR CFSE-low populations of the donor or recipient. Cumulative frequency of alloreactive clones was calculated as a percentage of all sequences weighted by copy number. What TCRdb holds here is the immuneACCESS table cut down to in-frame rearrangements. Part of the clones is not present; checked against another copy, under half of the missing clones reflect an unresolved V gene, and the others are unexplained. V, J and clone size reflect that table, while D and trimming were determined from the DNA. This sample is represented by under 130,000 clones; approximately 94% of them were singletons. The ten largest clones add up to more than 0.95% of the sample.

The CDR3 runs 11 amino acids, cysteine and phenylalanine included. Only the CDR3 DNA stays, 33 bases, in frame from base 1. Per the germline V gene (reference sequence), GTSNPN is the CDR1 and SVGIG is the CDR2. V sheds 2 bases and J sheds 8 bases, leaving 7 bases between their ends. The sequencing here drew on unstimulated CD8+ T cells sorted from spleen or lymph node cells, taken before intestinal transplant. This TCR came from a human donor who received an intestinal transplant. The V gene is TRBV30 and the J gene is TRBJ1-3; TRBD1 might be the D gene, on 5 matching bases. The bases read TGTGCCTGGAGTCAAGGGGACACCATATATTTT. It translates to CAWSQGDTIYF.